The 28 T cell receptor beta chains below all came from one sample that was sequenced in a study of patients and donors after allogeneic stem cell transplantation. TCRdb analysed the RT-PCR reads with MiXCR anew, one entry per CDR3 protein. The data hold 2,500 to 3,500 distinct CDR3 sequences, with approximately 5.4% observed a single time. The source material was blood, either unsorted or a sorted T cell fraction (not recorded which). These receptors originate from a human donor who was either an allogeneic HSCT recipient or a stem cell or donor lymphocyte infusion donor (not recorded which). It is not recorded whose cells these are; they may come from a transplant donor.

This clonotype counts as medium-sized. V gene TRBV6-2 or TRBV6-3 combines with J gene TRBJ2-7, with D possibly TRBD2 on 6 matching bases. The germline CDR1 and CDR2 sequences are MNHEY and SVGEGT. V was clipped by 6 bases and J by 0 bases, with 12 bases between them. CDR3 length: 14 amino acids. CDR3 sequence reads: CASRRLGSSYEQYF. The DNA of the CDR3 is TGTGCCAGCAGACGACTAGGGAGCTCCTACGAGCAGTACTTC.

In this sample, this clonotype is large. V gene TRBV6-2 or TRBV6-3 combines with J gene TRBJ2-1; 7 nucleotides line up with TRBD2. Germline V gene sequence: CDR1 MNHEY, CDR2 SVGEGT. The CDR3 runs to 14 residues. The J segment lost 10 bases and the V segment lost 10 bases, leaving 16 bases of the junction unmatched. The CDR3 protein is CATLLAGVGLEQFF. CDR3 in DNA: TGTGCCACCCTTTTAGCGGGCGTTGGATTGGAGCAGTTCTTC.

This clonotype qualifies as medium-sized. This chain joins TRBV18 and TRBJ2-3; D is undetermined. The CDR3 extends over 16 amino acids. Trimming cost V 5 bases and J 1 base, with 16 bases left between them. Germline V lookup: CDR1 KGHSH, CDR2 LQKENI. Here the CDR3 reads CASSTRSRAGTDTQYF. CDR3 bases: TGTGCCAGCTCAACAAGGAGCAGAGCCGGCACAGATACGCAGTATTTT.

This clonotype was counted a few times. At one end the junction does not follow the germline gene, possibly because of a read error. The chain is built from TRBV7-3 and TRBJ2-2; maybe TRBD2 (5 bases). The CDR3 has 13 residues. Germline CDR1 reads SGHTA; CDR2 reads FQGTGA. The DNA of the CDR3 is TGTGCCAGCAGCTTAGCGAACACCGGGGAGCTGGTTTTT. Encoded protein: CASSLANTGELVF. Together with reference TRBV7-3 and TRBJ2-2, the CDR3 gives the full variable domain: GAGVSQTPSNKVTEKGKYVELRCDPISGHTALYWYRQSLGQGPEFLIYFQGTGAADDSGLPNDRFFAVRPEGSVSTLKIQRTERGDSAVYLCASSLANTGELVFGEGSRLTVL.

Sample share makes this clonotype medium-sized. This chain uses TRBV5-1 with TRBJ2-7; 14 bases match TRBD2. CDR1 is SGHRS, CDR2 YFSETQ, per germline. This CDR3 has 19 residues. J gave up 3 bases and V 4 bases, and 15 bases lay outside the gene matches. DNA for the CDR3: TGCGCCAGCAGCCGGGGGCCAGGGACTAGCGGGAGATTAGTCTACGAGCAGTACTTC. Translating gives CASSRGPGTSGRLVYEQYF.

The V and J genes are TRBV6-5 and TRBJ2-7; 13 bases are a match to TRBD2. Germline V lookup: CDR1 MNHEY, CDR2 SVGAGI. This CDR3 has 14 amino acids. V lost 5 bases to trimming and J lost 6 bases; unmatched junction nucleotides: 4. CDR3 nucleotides: TGTGCCAGCAGTCGGACTAGCGGGAGTAGCGAGCAGTACTTC. Translation gives CASSRTSGSSEQYF.

By share, this clonotype counts as large. The rearrangement links TRBV7-3 to TRBJ2-3, with D possibly TRBD2 on 6 matching bases. The CDR3 is made up of 16 amino acids. Germline V gene data show CDR1 as SGHTA and CDR2 as FQGTGA. V shed 4 bases and J shed 0 bases, with 14 bases lying between them. The DNA for the CDR3 is TGTGCCAGCAGCTCGGGGACTTCACCTAGCACAGATACGCAGTATTTT. Residues: CASSSGTSPSTDTQYF.

In this sample, this clonotype is medium-sized. This sequence joins TRBV20-1 and TRBJ2-1; 9 bases fit TRBD1. V gave up 4 bases and J gave up 6 bases; unmatched junction bases: 10. Germline lookup yields CDR1 DFQATT and CDR2 SNEGSKA (reference sequence). The CDR3 spans 15 residues. CDR3 nucleotides: TGCAGTGCTACGGCCCCGGGACAGGGAAGCAATGAGCAGTTCTTC. Translating gives CSATAPGQGSNEQFF.

The rearrangement links TRBV29-1 to TRBJ2-3; 14 bases map to TRBD2. The ends lost 5 bases at V and 4 bases at J; junction bases unmatched: 8. Germline-derived CDR1 and CDR2 are SQVTM and ANQGSEA. The CDR3 covers 16 residues. CDR3 nucleotide sequence: TGCAGCGTTTCCTCGAAGGGACTAGCGGGAGCAGATACGCAGTATTTT. Its translation: CSVSSKGLAGADTQYF.

By frequency in the sample, this clonotype is medium-sized. The chain recombines TRBV7-8 with TRBJ1-5, with a possible D match to TRBD1 (5 bases). Germline assignment: CDR1 SGHVS and CDR2 FQNEAQ. V was shortened by 4 bases and J by 0 bases, with 13 bases between the two germline ends. CDR3 size: 16 residues. For the CDR3, the DNA is TGTGCCAGCAGCTCCCGGGACTGGGATAGCAATCAGCCCCAGCATTTT. Encoded protein: CASSSRDWDSNQPQHF.

This clonotype is termed medium-sized (0.01 to 0.1%). The genes are TRBV28 and TRBJ2-7; unclear D gene. Germline V gene data show CDR1 as MDHEN and CDR2 as SYDVKM. V gave up 11 bases and J gave up 0 bases, with 5 bases separating them. This CDR3 region has 10 residues. CDR3 DNA sequence: TGTGCCGCTGGCTCCTACGAGCAGTACTTC. Translated, it gives CAAGSYEQYF.

Relative to its sample, this clonotype is medium-sized. V and J are TRBV6-2 or TRBV6-3 and TRBJ2-5; no clear D. This CDR3 contains 15 residues. V was pared by 7 bases and J by 1 base, with 16 bases between. Germline CDR1 reads MNHEY; CDR2 reads SVGEGT. DNA of the CDR3: TGTGCCAGCACCCCGTCGATGAACATCCAAGAGACCCAGTACTTC. It translates to CASTPSMNIQETQYF.

Relative to its sample, this clonotype is medium-sized. The chain uses TRBV11-2 and TRBJ2-1, with unresolved D. CDR3 size: 12 residues. V was clipped by 2 bases and J by 5 bases, with 4 bases between them. Germline-derived CDR1 and CDR2 are SGHAT and FQNNGV. The CDR3 DNA sequence: TGTGCCAGCAGCTTACGGCACAATGAGCAGTTCTTC. Its translation: CASSLRHNEQFF.

The rearrangement joins TRBV6-5 to TRBJ1-2; 7 bases fit TRBD1. The V segment lost 0 bases and the J segment 4 bases; nucleotides outside the gene matches: 5. The CDR3 consists of 15 residues. Germline V gene sequence: CDR1 MNHEY, CDR2 SVGAGI. The CDR3 sequence: CASSYSINRGYGYTF. The CDR3 region has the DNA TGTGCCAGCAGTTACTCGATAAACAGGGGCTATGGCTACACCTTC.

J is TRBJ2-5 and V is TRBV6-6, with 8 nucleotides matching TRBD2. The CDR3 spans 14 residues. The ends lost 6 bases at V and 5 bases at J; junction bases unmatched: 8. CDR1 and CDR2 (germline): MNHNY, SVGAGI (reference sequence). CDR3 bases: TGTGCCAGCAGACAAGCGGGAGCTTCTGAGACCCAGTACTTC. This gives the protein CASRQAGASETQYF.

This clonotype qualifies as medium-sized (0.01 to 0.1%). The chain employs TRBV11-2 and TRBJ2-2; weak D call: TRBD1 (6 bases). From germline, CDR1 is SGHAT and CDR2 FQNNGV. The germline V and J ends were trimmed by 5 bases and 2 bases, with 15 bases remaining between them. The CDR3 extends over 16 amino acids. The CDR3: CASSPRTAINTGELFF. DNA of the CDR3: TGTGCCAGCAGCCCTCGGACAGCTATCAACACCGGGGAGCTGTTTTTT.

This clonotype is medium-sized within its sample. J is TRBJ2-1 and V is TRBV4-3; TRBD1 matches at 8 bases. The V gene's germline CDR1 is LGHNA and CDR2 YSLEER. This CDR3 has 15 amino acids. Losses at the gene ends were 1 base for V and 4 bases for J; bases not matched to a gene: 3. CDR3 sequence reads: CASSQGTGRYNEQFF. DNA of the CDR3: TGCGCCAGCAGCCAAGGGACAGGGAGATACAATGAGCAGTTCTTC.

The chain carries TRBV6-2 or TRBV6-3 and TRBJ2-7; possible D gene TRBD2, 7 bases. The CDR3 spans 15 residues. CDR1 and CDR2 from the germline V gene are MNHEY and SVGEGT. Trimming stripped 2 bases from V and 2 bases from J, with 13 bases between. The chain's CDR3 is CASSYRRGDTYEQYF. DNA of the CDR3: TGTGCCAGCAGTTACCGCCGGGGGGACACCTACGAGCAGTACTTC.

Relative to its sample, this clonotype is medium-sized. V is TRBV28 and J is TRBJ2-3; 7 nucleotides align to TRBD1. Losses at the gene ends were 7 bases for V and 0 bases for J; bases not matched to a gene: 4. Germline V CDR1 and CDR2: MDHEN, SYDVKM. The CDR3 loop spans 14 amino acids. The CDR3 loop reads CASNLQGSTDTQYF. CDR3 nucleotide sequence: TGTGCCAGCAACCTACAGGGGAGCACAGATACGCAGTATTTT.

By share, this clonotype counts as medium-sized. The J gene is TRBJ1-1, the V gene TRBV5-1; no clear D gene. This CDR3 has 15 residues. V was trimmed by 0 bases and J by 0 bases, leaving 9 bases between them. The germline V gene has CDR1 SGHRS and CDR2 YFSETQ. In DNA, the CDR3 is TGCGCCAGCAGCTTGGGGAACTCAGTGAACACTGAAGCTTTCTTT. Amino acid sequence: CASSLGNSVNTEAFF. The variable domain in full, with the rest retrieved from reference TRBV5-1 and TRBJ1-1, is KAGVTQTPRYLIKTRGQQVTLSCSPISGHRSVSWYQQTPGQGLQFLFEYFSETQRNKGNFPGRFSGRQFSNSRSEMNVSTLELGDSALYLCASSLGNSVNTEAFFGQGTRLTVV.

In its sample, this clonotype ranks as medium-sized (0.01 to 0.1%). This chain joins TRBV6-6 and TRBJ2-5, with 8 bases lining up with TRBD2. The CDR3 runs 18 residues. V gave up 0 bases and J gave up 5 bases; unmatched junction bases: 14. Germline CDR1 MNHNY, CDR2 SVGAGI (reference sequence). The CDR3 protein is CASSYSHTGGSLKETQYF. The DNA for the CDR3 is TGTGCCAGCAGTTACTCGCATACGGGAGGGTCCCTTAAGGAGACCCAGTACTTC.

This clonotype was observed a few times. This chain uses TRBV30 with TRBJ2-5; D is uncertain. CDR1 and CDR2 from the germline V gene are GTSNPN and SVGIG (reference sequence). The CDR3 sequence is 12 residues long. Trimming pared 2 bases from V and 7 bases from J, leaving 11 bases between. The CDR3 loop reads CAWSPARATQYF. As DNA, the CDR3 is TGTGCCTGGAGTCCGGCTCGGGCGACCCAGTACTTC. Filled out from reference TRBV30 and TRBJ2-5, the complete variable domain reads SQTIHQWPATLVQPVGSPLSLECTVEGTSNPNLYWYRQAAGRGLQLLFYSVGIGQISSEVPQNLSASRPQDRQFILSSKKLLLSDSGFYLCAWSPARATQYFGPGTRLLVL.

In its sample, this clonotype is large. The chain recombines TRBV7-3 with TRBJ2-3; TRBD2 matches at 7 bases. Germline values: CDR1 SGHTA, CDR2 FQGTGA. Germline trimming cut 1 base from V and 2 bases from J; bases unmatched to any gene: 6. This CDR3 spans 16 amino acids. CDR3 nucleotides: TGTGCCAGCAGCTTAAAAGGGACTACCGTCACAGATACGCAGTATTTT. It yields the protein CASSLKGTTVTDTQYF.

This clonotype is medium-sized (0.01 to 0.1%) in the sample. V and J are TRBV12-3 or TRBV12-4 and TRBJ2-1; D call uncertain. V shed 5 bases and J shed 4 bases, with 3 bases lying between them. The CDR3 totals 11 residues. The CDR3 reads CASSIYNEQFF. For the CDR3, the DNA is TGTGCCAGCAGTATATACAATGAGCAGTTCTTC.

By sample fraction, this clonotype is medium-sized (0.01 to 0.1%). The chain links TRBV29-1 to TRBJ2-7, with 10 bases identical to TRBD1. The CDR3 has 13 amino acids. CDR1 is SQVTM, CDR2 ANQGSEA, per germline. V lost 2 bases and J lost 5; bases outside the gene matches: 3. The CDR3 protein is CSVERDRGNEQYF. DNA for the CDR3: TGCAGCGTTGAACGGGACAGGGGAAACGAGCAGTACTTC.

Judged by abundance, this clonotype is medium-sized. V and J are TRBV11-1 and TRBJ2-5, with D possibly being TRBD2 (6 bases). Germline CDR1 reads SGHAT; CDR2 reads FQDESV (reference sequence). The V end was cut by 1 base, the J end by 2 bases, with 11 bases between. The CDR3 spans 15 residues. The CDR3 DNA reads as TGTGCCAGCAGCTTAGATCGGAGGGCACAAGAGACCCAGTACTTC. As protein: CASSLDRRAQETQYF.

The gene calls are TRBV6-5 and TRBJ2-3; 9 nucleotides match TRBD2. Trimming removed 8 bases from V and 4 bases from J; junction bases left unmatched: 4. The CDR3 length is 13 residues. The V gene's germline CDR1 is MNHEY and CDR2 SVGAGI. In nucleotides, the CDR3 is TGTGCCAGCCGGGCGGGAGGGGCAGATACGCAGTATTTT. It encodes CASRAGGADTQYF.

By share of the sample, this clonotype is medium-sized. The chain carries TRBV11-2 and TRBJ1-1, with a tentative D call TRBD1 (6 bases). The CDR3 loop spans 16 amino acids. The V end was cut by 3 bases, the J end by 0 bases, with 14 bases between. CDR1 SGHAT and CDR2 FQNNGV come from the germline V gene. The chain's CDR3 is CASSFRRGTLNTEAFF. Here the CDR3 DNA reads TGTGCCAGCAGCTTCCGAAGGGGGACACTGAACACTGAAGCTTTCTTT.